A single sample gave rise to the 31 T cell receptor beta chains below, sequenced in a study of shared clonotypes between healthy human individuals (dated by TCRdb to the early 2020s). Libraries were made using the immunoSEQ multiplex PCR assay. In its TCRdb copy, this immuneACCESS table keeps in-frame sequences only and misses some clones. Where compared with another copy, unresolved V genes explain less than half of these, and the others have no known cause. Here the sample has 950,000 to 1,100,000 clones; 78% occur a single time. Around 0.61% of the sample comes from the top ten. What was sequenced was memory CD4+ T cells from PBMCs. Taken with the paper, the label for cell subset or site translates to: CD45RA-negative fraction. Source of these receptors: a man aged 18 to 30 in good health. Some clones in this sample may be carry-over from other donors' samples.

The V and J genes are TRBV5-1 and TRBJ2-7; the match to TRBD2 covers 8 bases. The CDR3 spans 15 residues. Germline values: CDR1 SGHRS, CDR2 YFSETQ. The V gene end was trimmed by 5 bases and the J gene end by 2 bases; junction bases not matched to a gene: 9. The CDR3: CASRPFSGVTYEQYF. The DNA of the CDR3 is TGCGCCAGCAGGCCGTTTAGCGGGGTGACCTACGAGCAGTACTTC.

The CDR3 DNA follows: TGTGCCATCAGCCCGACAAACAATGAGCAGTTCTTC. This encodes CAISPTNNEQFF. The chain has TRBV10-3 and TRBJ2-1; D call uncertain. The CDR3 is made up of 12 amino acids. The ends were cut back, 6 bases at V and 5 bases at J, with 8 bases in the middle. Per the germline V gene, CDR1 is ENHRY and CDR2 is SYGVKD.

This clone was seen a few times. The chain uses TRBV9 and TRBJ1-4; perhaps TRBD1 as D (6 bases). Germline assignment: CDR1 SGDLS and CDR2 YYNGEE. The CDR3 is made up of 14 amino acids. Trimming left V 5 bases short and J 6 bases short, with 14 bases between. The CDR3 region is CASSSGRGDEKLFF. DNA of the CDR3: TGTGCCAGCAGTTCCGGGAGGGGGGATGAAAAACTGTTTTTT. Full variable domain (rest looked up from reference TRBV9 and TRBJ1-4): DSGVTQTPKHLITATGQRVTLRCSPRSGDLSVYWYQQSLDQGLQFLIQYYNGEERAKGNILERFSAQQFPDLHSELNLSSLELGDSALYFCASSSGRGDEKLFFGSGTQLSVL.

This chain connects TRBV5-5 to TRBJ2-7; 7 nucleotides agree with TRBD2. Per the germline V gene, CDR1 is SGHKS and CDR2 is YYEKEE (reference sequence). This CDR3 spans 16 amino acids. Trimming at V came to 3 bases and at J to 7 bases, leaving 16 bases not matched to a gene. This CDR3 reads CASSSLRSGGLGEQYF. In DNA form, the CDR3 reads TGTGCCAGCAGCTCCCTTCGGTCGGGAGGCCTGGGGGAGCAGTACTTC.

The chain uses TRBV5-4 and TRBJ2-3; 8 positions match TRBD1. CDR3 length: 13 amino acids. Germline V gives CDR1 SGHNT, CDR2 YYREEE (reference sequence). V trimming: 0 bases; J trimming: 8 bases; junction bases outside the gene matches: 2. DNA for the CDR3: TGTGCCAGCAGCTTGGCAGGGGGCGTTACGCAGTATTTT. Protein sequence: CASSLAGGVTQYF.

The gene calls are TRBV7-2 and TRBJ2-5; 9 nucleotides line up with TRBD2. The junction had 4 bases not matched to a gene; V was cut back by 3 bases and J by 5 bases. Germline CDR1 SGHTA, CDR2 FQGNSA. This CDR3 region has 14 residues. CDR3 DNA sequence: TGTGCCAGCAGCTTGGCTAGCGGGGTCGAGACCCAGTACTTC. It is translated as CASSLASGVETQYF.

The chain uses TRBV29-1 and TRBJ2-3; 8 nucleotides match TRBD1. CDR3 length: 13 residues. CDR1 is SQVTM and CDR2 is ANQGSEA in the germline V gene. The trim removed 3 bases at V and 12 bases at J, leaving 11 bases unmatched. CDR3: CSVDGTGVWSQYF. Written as DNA, the CDR3 is TGCAGCGTTGACGGGACAGGCGTCTGGAGTCAGTATTTT.

The CDR3 region is CASSPGTSLSYEQYF. CDR3 coding DNA: TGTGCCAGCAGCCCCGGGACTAGCCTCTCCTACGAGCAGTACTTC. V gene TRBV5-4 combines with J gene TRBJ2-7; 9 nucleotides align to TRBD2. V shed 4 bases, J shed 0 bases, and the junction held 5 bases outside the gene matches. The CDR3 extends over 15 amino acids. The germline V gene encodes CDR1 SGHNT and CDR2 YYREEE (reference sequence).

The chain has TRBV29-1 and TRBJ2-2; no clear D gene. CDR1 is SQVTM, CDR2 ANQGSEA, per germline. With 2 bases removed from V and 8 bases from J, the gap between germline ends came to 6 bases. The CDR3 totals 11 residues. The CDR3 region is CSVERYGELFF. The CDR3 region has the DNA TGCAGCGTTGAAAGATATGGGGAGCTGTTTTTT.

V gene TRBV5-1 combines with J gene TRBJ2-5, with 9 bases matching TRBD2. The CDR3 contains 17 residues. The ends lost 4 bases at V and 1 base at J; junction bases unmatched: 11. Germline V CDR1 and CDR2: SGHRS, YFSETQ. The CDR3 DNA follows: TGCGCCAGCAGCGGCGGCATAGCGGGAGTTTCCCAAGAGACCCAGTACTTC. Translated, it gives CASSGGIAGVSQETQYF.

The genes are TRBV4-3 and TRBJ2-3, with 7 positions matching TRBD1. After removal of 1 base from V and 2 bases from J, the junction contained 9 bases not matched to a gene. The germline V gene has CDR1 LGHNA and CDR2 YSLEER. This CDR3 comprises 17 residues. CDR3 in amino acids: CASSQGQYRGPTDTQYF. CDR3 coding DNA: TGCGCCAGCAGCCAAGGCCAGTACAGGGGTCCCACAGATACGCAGTATTTT.

The chain couples TRBV5-1 to TRBJ2-6; D not certain. Trimming stripped 6 bases from V and 0 bases from J, with 7 bases between. Looked up from germline, CDR1 is SGHRS and CDR2 is YFSETQ. CDR3 size: 14 residues. CDR3 amino acids: CASKRASGANVLTF. CDR3 nucleotides: TGCGCCAGCAAAAGGGCCTCTGGGGCCAACGTCCTGACTTTC.

The rearrangement uses TRBV2 and TRBJ1-2; TRBD1 is a possible D gene (5 bases). Germline V CDR1 and CDR2: SNHLY, FYNNEI. The CDR3 is 14 residues long. Trimming removed 6 bases from V and 0 bases from J, with 11 bases in between. CDR3 residues: CASRLGGANYGYTF. CDR3 nucleotides: TGTGCCAGCAGACTGGGGGGGGCTAACTATGGCTACACCTTC.

This sequence joins TRBV7-2 and TRBJ1-2; a weak D match, TRBD1 (5 bases). The V gene's germline CDR1 is SGHTA and CDR2 FQGNSA. The V gene lost 3 bases and the J gene lost 0 bases, with 8 bases spanning the gap. The CDR3 extends over 14 amino acids. CDR3 loop: CASSLGGSNYGYTF. Here the CDR3 DNA reads TGTGCCAGCAGCTTGGGGGGTTCTAACTATGGCTACACCTTC. The complete variable domain, with remaining parts taken from reference TRBV7-2 and TRBJ1-2, reads GAGVSQSPSNKVTEKGKDVELRCDPISGHTALYWYRQSLGQGLEFLIYFQGNSAPDKSGLPSDRFSAERTGGSVSTLTIQRTQQEDSAVYLCASSLGGSNYGYTFGSGTRLTVV.

This clone was detected only once. One end of the junction does not line up with germline, which may come from a read error. This chain connects TRBV25-1 to TRBJ2-7; a possible D gene is TRBD2 (6 bases). Germline V gene lookup returns CDR1 MGHDK and CDR2 SYGVNS. The CDR3 runs 11 residues. In DNA, the CDR3 is TGTGCCAGCAGTGATGCCTGGAGGAGGGAATTC. Amino acids: CASSDAWRREF.

The genes are TRBV25-1 and TRBJ2-5, with 7 bases aligning to TRBD2. Per the germline V gene, CDR1 is MGHDK and CDR2 is SYGVNS. V lost 4 bases, J lost 4 bases, and 6 bases stayed unmatched. The CDR3 runs 14 residues. CDR3 in DNA: TGTGCCAGCAGTGCCCTTGGGGGGGTAGAGACCCAGTACTTC. Protein sequence: CASSALGGVETQYF.

J is TRBJ1-2 and V is TRBV2; D possibly corresponds to TRBD1 (5 bases). V lost 3 bases and J lost 0, with 5 bases in between. CDR1 and CDR2 from the germline V gene are SNHLY and FYNNEI. This CDR3 is 13 amino acids long. CDR3 DNA sequence: TGTGCCAGCAGTGAGGACACTAACTATGGCTACACCTTC. It specifies CASSEDTNYGYTF.

In regard to this clone: Other nucleotide sequences from this sample produce the same CDR3. This chain joins TRBV19 and TRBJ2-3; the D gene is possibly TRBD1 (6 bases). Trimming stripped 6 bases from V and 0 bases from J, with 10 bases between. Germline CDR1 and CDR2: LNHDA and SQIVND (reference sequence). The CDR3 is 14 residues long. CDR3 nucleotide sequence: TGTGCCAGTAGCATCAGGGGTAGCACAGATACGCAGTATTTT. This translates into CASSIRGSTDTQYF.

Here the CDR3 reads CASRRGGNSPLHF. Here the CDR3 DNA reads TGTGCCAGCAGGAGAGGGGGCAATTCACCCCTCCACTTT. The chain employs TRBV6-5 and TRBJ1-6, with 7 nucleotides matching TRBD1. Germline V gives CDR1 MNHEY, CDR2 SVGAGI. V lost 6 bases and J lost 7; bases outside the gene matches: 3. The CDR3 spans 13 residues.

This clone was counted between two and nine times. V is TRBV19 and J is TRBJ2-3; 11 nucleotides agree with TRBD2. Unmatched junction bases numbered 2, after V lost 5 bases and J lost 4 bases. Germline CDR1 and CDR2: LNHDA and SQIVND (reference sequence). This CDR3 has 14 residues. CDR3 coding DNA: TGTGCCAGTAGTGTAGCGGGAGGGCCAGATACGCAGTATTTT. This codes for CASSVAGGPDTQYF.

This sequence joins TRBV5-1 and TRBJ1-4, with a tentative D call TRBD1 (5 bases). The V and J ends lost 0 bases and 2 bases respectively, with 11 bases between them. The CDR3 loop spans 16 amino acids. CDR1 and CDR2 from the germline V gene are SGHRS and YFSETQ. CDR3 amino acids: CASSLGLGTTNEKLFF. The CDR3 coding sequence is TGCGCCAGCAGCTTGGGCCTTGGGACCACTAATGAAAAACTGTTTTTT.

The V and J genes are TRBV29-1 and TRBJ2-5; 13 nucleotides agree with TRBD2. The CDR3 contains 15 residues. The germline CDR1 and CDR2 sequences are SQVTM and ANQGSEA. V was pared by 4 bases and J by 5 bases, with 7 bases of the junction left unmatched. The CDR3 region is CSVGLLAGGRETQYF. The DNA of the CDR3 is TGCAGCGTTGGCTTACTAGCGGGAGGGCGGGAGACCCAGTACTTC.

This clone has a single count. The chain employs TRBV7-2 and TRBJ2-3; 8 nucleotides align to TRBD2. This CDR3 spans 17 amino acids. CDR1 SGHTA and CDR2 FQGNSA come from the germline V gene. With 8 bases clipped from V and 2 bases from J, the junction kept 15 bases outside the gene matches. The CDR3 DNA sequence: TGTGCCAGCTTAGTCCGACGAGCGGGGGATCCCACAGATACGCAGTATTTT. This translates into CASLVRRAGDPTDTQYF.

J is TRBJ2-6 and V is TRBV19; 7 nucleotides agree with TRBD2. Germline CDR1 and CDR2: LNHDA and SQIVND (reference sequence). This CDR3 contains 16 residues. With V trimmed by 6 bases and J by 3 bases, 8 bases remained unmatched. As DNA, the CDR3 is TGTGCCAGTAGAGCGGGACCAGATTTTGGGGCCAACGTCCTGACTTTC. Translating it yields CASRAGPDFGANVLTF.

This clone came up many times. The chain has TRBV5-1 and TRBJ2-1; maybe TRBD2 (5 bases). The CDR3 spans 13 residues. V gave up 4 bases and J gave up 6 bases, with 11 bases separating them. Germline assignment: CDR1 SGHRS and CDR2 YFSETQ. CDR3: CASSRLEGNEQFF. The CDR3 DNA follows: TGCGCCAGCAGCAGGCTAGAGGGCAATGAGCAGTTCTTC.

There are a few counts of this clone. The rearrangement joins TRBV28 to TRBJ2-4; D not resolved. V lost 1 base and J lost 0, with 7 bases in between. Looked up from germline, CDR1 is MDHEN and CDR2 is SYDVKM. The CDR3 length is 15 residues. The CDR3 spells CASSLFSQAKNIQYF. The CDR3, as DNA: TGTGCCAGCAGTTTATTTTCCCAAGCCAAAAACATTCAGTACTTC. The variable domain in full, with the rest retrieved from reference TRBV28 and TRBJ2-4, is DVKVTQSSRYLVKRTGEKVFLECVQDMDHENMFWYRQDPGLGLRLIYFSYDVKMKEKGDIPEGYSVSREKKERFSLILESASTNQTSMYLCASSLFSQAKNIQYFGAGTRLSVL.

Note on this clone: Other DNA sequences in this specimen translate into the identical CDR3. This chain connects TRBV5-6 to TRBJ2-5; D remains ambiguous. The tail of the sequence fits TRBJ2-7 better, so the J call may be wrong. The CDR3 is made up of 12 amino acids. Germline V lookup: CDR1 SGHDT, CDR2 YYEEEE. DNA for the CDR3: TGTGCCAGCAGCACTTCCACCTACGAGCAGTACTTC. Protein sequence: CASSTSTYEQYF.

The genes are TRBV5-1 and TRBJ2-2; 10 nucleotides agree with TRBD2. The germline V gene has CDR1 SGHRS and CDR2 YFSETQ. CDR3 length equals 17 residues. With 4 bases clipped from V and 4 bases from J, the junction kept 10 bases outside the gene matches. DNA for the CDR3: TGCGCCAGCAGCCCGGCTCTAGCGGGAGTGGGCACCGGGGAGCTGTTTTTT. Protein: CASSPALAGVGTGELFF.

The V and J genes are TRBV18 and TRBJ1-2; no definite D call. CDR3 length: 13 amino acids. The germline V and J ends were trimmed by 6 bases and 5 bases, with 13 bases remaining between them. Germline V gene sequence: CDR1 KGHSH, CDR2 LQKENI. CDR3 protein: CASSLSSGYGYTF. DNA of the CDR3: TGTGCCAGCTCCCTAAGTTCGGGTTATGGCTACACCTTC.

The CDR3 region is CASRAGTPAKNIQYF. CDR3 nucleotides: TGTGCCAGCAGGGCCGGGACACCTGCCAAAAACATTCAGTACTTC. V and J are TRBV6-1 and TRBJ2-4; a weak D match, TRBD1 (6 bases). Germline CDR1 is MNHNS and CDR2 is SASEGT. This CDR3 region has 15 residues. Trimming left V 6 bases short and J 1 base short, with 13 bases between.

The chain couples TRBV2 to TRBJ1-5; D not certain. The CDR3 is 14 residues long. V lost 5 bases and J 0 bases, leaving 8 bases between the germline ends. CDR1 and CDR2 (germline): SNHLY, FYNNEI. The CDR3 reads CASSYDISNQPQHF. DNA of the CDR3: TGTGCCAGCAGTTACGACATTAGCAATCAGCCCCAGCATTTT.